The 18 T cell receptor beta chains below all came from one sample that was sequenced in a study of blood T cell repertoires in COVID-19. The assay was immunoSEQ multiplex PCR, and TCRdb's table has in-frame clones only and misses some. The repertoire holds approximately 200,000 clones, with 80% to 90% as singletons. The specimen was PBMCs or T cells enriched from blood (not recorded which). Source of these receptors: a man aged 40-50 years who had recovered from COVID-19.

This chain connects TRBV5-1 to TRBJ2-5; 8 nucleotides align to TRBD1. The germline V gene encodes CDR1 SGHRS and CDR2 YFSETQ. The ends lost 4 bases at V and 2 bases at J; junction bases unmatched: 4. The CDR3 is 14 residues long. CDR3 region: CASSVGQGQETQYF. Written as DNA, the CDR3 is TGCGCCAGCAGCGTAGGACAGGGACAAGAGACCCAGTACTTC.

The table lists this clone with a few counts. J is TRBJ1-6 and V is TRBV7-9, with D possibly matching TRBD1 (5 bases). The CDR3 loop spans 15 amino acids. Trimming shortened V by 2 bases and J by 7 bases, and 12 bases separated the two germline ends. Per germline, CDR1 SEHNR and CDR2 FQNEAQ (reference sequence). The CDR3 DNA reads TGTGCCAGCAGCTTAAGTTCAGGGCCGAATTCACCCCTCCACTTT. Amino acid sequence: CASSLSSGPNSPLHF.

The chain links TRBV12-5 to TRBJ1-2, with a weak D call TRBD1 (6 bases). V was cut by 4 bases and J by 7 bases, with 13 bases left in between. This CDR3 comprises 13 residues. In germline, CDR1 is LGHNT, CDR2 FRNRAP. CDR3 bases: TGTGCTAGTGGTTCTGGGGGCGTATCTGGCTACACCTTC. Translation gives CASGSGGVSGYTF.

The table lists this clone with a few counts. The chain employs TRBV7-2 and TRBJ2-7; tentatively, D is TRBD2 (6 bases). Germline lookup yields CDR1 SGHTA and CDR2 FQGNSA. V dropped 5 bases and J dropped 7 bases, with 15 bases sitting between them. The CDR3 runs to 13 residues. CDR3 in DNA: TGTGCCAGCAGCGCTCTGCCGGGAGAAGAGCAGTACGTC. Protein product: CASSALPGEEQYV.

This rearrangement joins TRBV28 to TRBJ2-7; D ambiguous. Between the trimmed V and J ends, which lost 2 bases and 5 bases, there was a span of 10 bases. Per germline, CDR1 MDHEN and CDR2 SYDVKM. CDR3 size: 13 residues. CDR3 sequence (DNA): TGTGCCAGCAGTTTAGACAATCCGGACGAGCAGTACTTC. Encoded protein: CASSLDNPDEQYF.

As to this clone: Other DNA variants within this sample encode the same CDR3. V gene TRBV4-2 combines with J gene TRBJ1-2; 8 nucleotides line up with TRBD1. The CDR3 runs to 14 residues. CDR1 and CDR2 from the germline V gene are LGHNA and YNFKEQ. V was clipped by 1 base and J by 3 bases; unmatched bases: 1. The chain's CDR3 is CASSQADRDYGYTF. CDR3 nucleotide sequence: TGTGCCAGCAGCCAAGCGGACAGGGACTATGGCTACACCTTC.

This clone was seen once. The J gene is TRBJ2-7, the V gene TRBV5-1, with 11 bases that match TRBD2. J was trimmed by 4 bases and V by 0 bases; bases with no gene match: 3. The germline V gene encodes CDR1 SGHRS and CDR2 YFSETQ. The CDR3 runs 15 residues. The CDR3 DNA is TGCGCCAGCAGCTTGGGACTAGCGGGAATGTACGAGCAGTACTTC. Translating gives CASSLGLAGMYEQYF.

This clone was counted between two and nine times. The chain uses TRBV5-4 and TRBJ1-2, with D tentatively TRBD1 (6 bases). The length of the CDR3 is 15 residues. Trimming removed 3 bases at V and 7 bases at J, with 19 bases between. Germline CDR1 reads SGHNT; CDR2 reads YYREEE (reference sequence). CDR3 DNA sequence: TGTGCCAGCAGCTCCGCAGACAGGACTCTTGCTGGCTACACCTTC. It yields the protein CASSSADRTLAGYTF.

The chain is built from TRBV6-4 and TRBJ2-7, with a possible D match to TRBD2 (5 bases). Trimming removed 2 bases at V and 5 bases at J, with 28 bases between. Germline-derived CDR1 and CDR2 are MRHNA and SNTAGT. The length of the CDR3 is 19 residues. CDR3 in DNA: TGTGCCAGCAGTGACGGGTTCACTTCGGCAACCATTACTAGGGACGAGCAGTACTTC. Encoded protein: CASSDGFTSATITRDEQYF.

This clone has a handful of counts. This sequence joins TRBV11-3 and TRBJ2-1, with 11 bases aligning to TRBD2. The CDR3 loop spans 17 amino acids. Per the germline V gene, CDR1 is SGHNT and CDR2 is YENEEA. Trimming at V came to 1 base and at J to 6 bases, leaving 8 bases not matched to a gene. The CDR3 coding sequence is TGTGCCAGCAGCTTAGGAAAAGGGACTAGCGGTCTCAATGAGCAGTTCTTC. Translation gives CASSLGKGTSGLNEQFF. The complete variable domain, with remaining parts taken from reference TRBV11-3 and TRBJ2-1, reads EAGVVQSPRYKIIEKKQPVAFWCNPISGHNTLYWYLQNLGQGPELLIRYENEEAVDDSQLPKDRFSAERLKGVDSTLKIQPAELGDSAVYLCASSLGKGTSGLNEQFFGPGTRLTVL.

This chain connects TRBV12-3 or TRBV12-4 to TRBJ2-7; 7 nucleotides line up with TRBD1. The CDR3 consists of 12 residues. J was trimmed by 7 bases and V by 5 bases; bases with no gene match: 5. The CDR3 nucleotides are TGTGCCAGCAGTAAGGGACAGCGGGAGCAGTACTTC. Its protein is CASSKGQREQYF.

Concerning this clone: At one of its ends the junction is not consistent with the germline gene, which may arise from a read error. This chain links TRBV7-7 with TRBJ2-2, with 14 bases matching TRBD2. Germline values: CDR1 SSHAT, CDR2 FNYEAQ (reference sequence). The CDR3 is made up of 18 amino acids. CDR3 in DNA: TGTGCTAGCAGCGCCGGACTAGCGGGAGGTCCGTACACCGGGGAGCTGTTTTTT. It encodes CASSAGLAGGPYTGELFF. The variable domain in full, with the rest retrieved from reference TRBV7-7 and TRBJ2-2, is GAGVSQSPRYKVTKRGQDVTLRCDPISSHATLYWYQQALGQGPEFLTYFNYEAQPDKSGLPSDRFSAERPEGSISTLTIQRTEQRDSAMYRCASSAGLAGGPYTGELFFGEGSRLTVL.

The gene calls are TRBV10-3 and TRBJ2-4, with D uncertain. This CDR3 region has 14 residues. The V end was cut by 3 bases, the J end by 7 bases, with 13 bases between. CDR1 and CDR2 from the germline V gene are ENHRY and SYGVKD. The CDR3 is CAISDRGFGNIQYF. CDR3 sequence (DNA): TGTGCCATCAGTGATCGAGGATTTGGGAACATTCAGTACTTC.

J is TRBJ1-5 and V is TRBV2, with 8 positions matching TRBD1. The germline CDR1 and CDR2 sequences are SNHLY and FYNNEI. J was trimmed by 5 bases and V by 3 bases; bases with no gene match: 0. The CDR3 has 13 amino acids. CDR3 in amino acids: CASSETGDQPQHF. For the CDR3, the DNA is TGTGCCAGCAGTGAGACAGGGGATCAGCCCCAGCATTTT.

This chain joins TRBV7-2 and TRBJ1-2; D perhaps matches TRBD1 (6 bases). The germline V gene has CDR1 SGHTA and CDR2 FQGNSA. Trimming cost V 4 bases and J 5 bases, with 17 bases left between them. CDR3 length: 15 residues. The DNA of the CDR3 is TGTGCCAGCAGCTATAATGGACAGCCGGATTATGGCTACACCTTC. Its translation is CASSYNGQPDYGYTF.

This sequence joins TRBV18 and TRBJ2-7; TRBD1 aligns across 9 bases. This CDR3 has 14 residues. The ends lost 5 bases at V and 7 bases at J; junction bases unmatched: 9. Germline assignment: CDR1 KGHSH and CDR2 LQKENI. The CDR3 is CASSFGTGFMEQYF. The CDR3 DNA sequence: TGTGCCAGCTCATTCGGGACAGGGTTCATGGAGCAGTACTTC.

The chain is built from TRBV10-3 and TRBJ1-1, with TRBD1 matching over 8 bases. Losses at the gene ends were 4 bases for V and 3 bases for J; bases not matched to a gene: 10. Per the germline V gene, CDR1 is ENHRY and CDR2 is SYGVKD. The CDR3 runs to 16 residues. The CDR3 loop is CAISGRAGGGDTEAFF. The CDR3 DNA reads as TGTGCCATCAGTGGGAGGGCAGGGGGCGGAGACACTGAAGCTTTCTTT.

The V gene is TRBV4-1, the J gene TRBJ1-2, with TRBD1 matching over 8 bases. The V gene end was trimmed by 4 bases and the J gene end by 0 bases; junction bases not matched to a gene: 4. CDR3 length: 15 residues. CDR1 is MGHRA and CDR2 is YSYEKL in the germline V gene. This chain's CDR3 is CASSPGQGPNYGYTF. In DNA form, the CDR3 reads TGCGCCAGCAGCCCAGGACAGGGCCCTAACTATGGCTACACCTTC.